This T cell receptor beta chain derives from a study of OX40 agonist ivuxolimab in advanced cancers. Turning to the study itself: The drug used for patients, ivuxolimab, was an agonistic anti-OX40 (CD134) antibody. Eligibility admitted prior anti-PD-1, anti-PD-L1 or anti-CTLA-4 therapy; about 42% had some. Points from the study as a whole: Circulating CD4+ and CD8+ T cells showed clonal expansion by week 6 at 0.1 to 3.0 mg/kg. Low normalized T-cell clonal expansion was also seen in some nonresponders.

Germline loops: CDR1 KGHSH, CDR2 LQKENI. CDR3 length equals 17 residues. V lost 4 bases, J lost 7 bases, and 9 bases stayed unmatched. Libraries were prepared by immunoSEQ multiplex PCR; TCRdb keeps only in-frame clonotypes and omits some of them. The sample has 60,000 to 80,000 clones, nearly 90% seen once; the top ten hold approximately 10%. Remarks on this clone: The target antigen is unknown.

The rearrangement uses TRBV18 and TRBJ2-2; 13 bases agree with TRBD2. The input for sequencing was CD4+ or CD8+ T cells sorted from blood, taken in a trial of the OX40 agonist ivuxolimab. The TCR sequence derives from an adult with an advanced solid tumor such as melanoma, head and neck, liver or kidney cancer. This CDR3 is CASSLGTSGAGSGELFF. The DNA for the CDR3 is TGTGCCAGCTCACTCGGGACTAGCGGGGCCGGAAGCGGGGAGCTGTTTTTT.